Shown below are 5 T cell receptor beta chains from a single sample sequenced in a study of breast tumors, draining lymph nodes, adjacent tissues. Breast cancer patients provided tissue from their axillary draining lymph nodes. TCRdb ran MiXCR on the multiplex PCR reads and lists one entry per CDR3 protein. The profile shows tens of thousands of distinct CDR3 sequences, approximately 30% of them singletons. Sequenced material: axillary lymph node tissue. The receptors stem from a female donor with breast cancer. Some clones in this sample may be carry-over from other donors' samples.

V gene TRBV6-2 or TRBV6-3 combines with J gene TRBJ1-1, with D possibly TRBD1 on 5 matching bases. This CDR3 has 21 residues. Trimming pared 0 bases from V and 2 bases from J, leaving 28 bases between. The germline V gene encodes CDR1 MNHEY and CDR2 SVGEGT. The CDR3 is CASSYSPLSVRGRLGNTEAFF. The CDR3 nucleotides read TGTGCCAGCAGTTACTCGCCCCTATCAGTAAGGGGCCGCCTGGGAAACACTGAAGCTTTCTTT.

V and J are TRBV15 and TRBJ2-7, with a possible D match to TRBD1 (6 bases). The CDR3 runs 13 residues. Germline CDR1 and CDR2: LNHNV and YYDKDF (reference sequence). The germline V and J ends were trimmed by 3 bases and 8 bases, with 14 bases remaining between them. CDR3 region: CATSSENTGQQYF. In DNA form, the CDR3 reads TGTGCCACCAGCAGCGAGAATACAGGGCAGCAGTACTTC.

The table lists this clonotype with many counts. The J gene is TRBJ2-1, the V gene TRBV10-1; TRBD2 matches at 11 bases. Germline lookup yields CDR1 WNHNN and CDR2 SYGVQD (reference sequence). The trim removed 4 bases at V and 6 bases at J, leaving 2 bases unmatched. The CDR3 contains 14 residues. The CDR3 sequence is CASSGGTSGNEQFF. The CDR3 bases are TGCGCCAGCAGTGGAGGGACTAGCGGCAATGAGCAGTTCTTC.

This clonotype was observed a few times. A read error may be the cause here, since a much bigger clone is one base away. This sequence joins TRBV12-3 or TRBV12-4 and TRBJ2-5; D remains ambiguous. This CDR3 contains 15 residues. Between the trimmed V and J ends, which lost 4 bases and 7 bases, there was a span of 19 bases. CDR3 in DNA: TGTGCCAGCAGTTCCTGCCAGACCCGCTTCGGGACCCAGTACTTC. Residues: CASSSCQTRFGTQYF.

The V and J genes are TRBV19 and TRBJ1-2; D is perhaps TRBD1 (5 bases). Deletions cut 5 bases from V and 8 bases from J, with 12 bases between. Germline CDR1 reads LNHDA; CDR2 reads SQIVND (reference sequence). The CDR3 extends over 12 amino acids. This CDR3 is CASSPSGVGYTF. The DNA of the CDR3 is TGTGCCAGTAGTCCCTCGGGGGTCGGCTACACCTTC. The full variable domain, with the rest looked up from reference TRBV19 and TRBJ1-2, is DGGITQSPKYLFRKEGQNVTLSCEQNLNHDAMYWYRQDPGQGLRLIYYSQIVNDFQKGDIAEGYSVSREKKESFPLTVTSAQKNPTAFYLCASSPSGVGYTFGSGTRLTVV.